This TCR beta chain derives from a study of OX40 agonist ivuxolimab in advanced cancers. About the study: In this cohort, patients received ivuxolimab, an agonistic anti-OX40 (CD134) antibody.

This clone is deemed large. Its target is unknown. In the same sample, other DNA sequences code for this CDR3. The protocol was immunoSEQ multiplex PCR, while the TCRdb copy is restricted to in-frame clones and leaves out a portion. The sample includes under 25,000 clones, 86% of them seen just once. Germline CDR1 is LNHDA and CDR2 is SQIVND (reference sequence). The CDR3 length is 13 residues. J lost 4 bases, V lost 3 bases, and 1 base had no gene match. Study findings and constraints: Both CD4+ and CD8+ T cell populations in blood had undergone clonal expansion by week 6 at 0.1 to 3.0 mg/kg. Researchers report that CD8+ T cells had, on average, more expanded clones than CD4+. Nonresponders, in some cases, also had low normalized T-cell clonal expansion.

Sequenced here: CD4+ or CD8+ T cells sorted from blood, sampled in a trial of the OX40 agonist ivuxolimab. J is TRBJ2-7 and V is TRBV19, with 9 bases identical to TRBD1. This sequence originates from an adult with an advanced solid tumor such as melanoma, head and neck, liver or kidney cancer. The CDR3 region is CASSIGTGYEQYF. CDR3 DNA: TGTGCCAGTAGTATCGGGACAGGGTACGAGCAGTACTTC.